The 8 T cell receptor beta chains below all came from one sample that was sequenced in a study of blood T cell repertoires in COVID-19. Clones were read by immunoSEQ multiplex PCR, and TCRdb kept only the in-frame ones, dropping some. The data hold tens of thousands of clones, with over 85% observed a single time. The sample comprised peripheral blood. The receptors derive from a man in his sixties with acute or convalescent COVID-19.

The rearrangement joins TRBV19 to TRBJ1-5; D may be TRBD1 (6 bases). Deletions cut 7 bases from V and 5 bases from J, with 15 bases between. This CDR3 spans 14 amino acids. Germline V gene sequence: CDR1 LNHDA, CDR2 SQIVND (reference sequence). The DNA of the CDR3 is TGTGCCAGTACGGACAGACCAAATTATCAGCCCCAGCATTTT. Its translation: CASTDRPNYQPQHF.

V is TRBV29-1 and J is TRBJ1-3, with D uncertain. The CDR3 length is 13 residues. Deletions cut 4 bases from V and 4 bases from J, with 11 bases between. Germline lookup yields CDR1 SQVTM and CDR2 ANQGSEA. CDR3: CSVGGSLGNTIYF. DNA for the CDR3: TGCAGCGTTGGCGGATCTTTAGGAAACACCATATATTTT.

V gene TRBV18 combines with J gene TRBJ2-1, with 8 nucleotides matching TRBD1. This CDR3 is 15 amino acids long. Germline lookup yields CDR1 KGHSH and CDR2 LQKENI. V lost 6 bases and J lost 8; bases outside the gene matches: 12. The CDR3 loop is CASSQGQGLLDEQFF. CDR3 DNA: TGTGCCAGCTCCCAAGGACAGGGTCTTTTGGATGAGCAGTTCTTC. Variable domain in full (rest from reference TRBV18 and TRBJ2-1): NAGVMQNPRHLVRRRGQEARLRCSPMKGHSHVYWYRQLPEEGLKFMVYLQKENIIDESGMPKERFSAEFPKEGPSILRIQQVVRGDSAAYFCASSQGQGLLDEQFFGPGTRLTVL.

The sample holds one count of this clone. The V gene is TRBV6-1, the J gene TRBJ1-4; D possibly corresponds to TRBD1 (5 bases). The V gene's germline CDR1 is MNHNS and CDR2 SASEGT. Trimming pared 1 base from V and 6 bases from J, leaving 21 bases between. The CDR3 is made up of 18 amino acids. The CDR3, as DNA: TGTGCCAGCAGTGAAGTCGCAGGGTTTACGGGGGTTTATGAAAAACTGTTTTTT. Protein product: CASSEVAGFTGVYEKLFF.

The chain links TRBV19 to TRBJ1-5, with TRBD1 matching over 7 bases. V was pared by 7 bases and J by 4 bases, with 4 bases of the junction left unmatched. Germline loops: CDR1 LNHDA, CDR2 SQIVND (reference sequence). The CDR3 spans 13 residues. CDR3 in amino acids: CASNAGGNQPQHF. CDR3 DNA sequence: TGTGCCAGTAACGCAGGGGGGAATCAGCCCCAGCATTTT.

The rearrangement uses TRBV12-3 or TRBV12-4 and TRBJ2-1, with D perhaps matching TRBD1 (5 bases). Trimming removed 6 bases at V and 8 bases at J, with 14 bases between. CDR3 length: 13 amino acids. CDR3 in DNA: TGTGCCAGCAGCTACAGGCAAAACGATGAGCAGTTCTTC. This sequence encodes CASSYRQNDEQFF.

The chain recombines TRBV19 with TRBJ1-4, with 7 positions matching TRBD1. V lost 11 bases and J lost 7; bases outside the gene matches: 13. The CDR3 extends over 14 amino acids. Germline V CDR1 and CDR2: LNHDA, SQIVND (reference sequence). In DNA, the CDR3 is TGTGCCGCAAAAGGGGGGACAGTAGGTGAAAAACTGTTTTTT. It translates to CAAKGGTVGEKLFF.

J is TRBJ1-1 and V is TRBV3-1 (or the pseudogene TRBV3-2), with D tentatively TRBD1 (6 bases). Trimming stripped 10 bases from V and 4 bases from J, with 19 bases between. Per the germline V gene, CDR1 is LGHDT and CDR2 is YNNKEL (reference sequence). The CDR3 contains 14 residues. The CDR3 nucleotides read TGTGCCACCAGTGGGGCCAGGGGCGGCACTGAAGCTTTCTTT. Amino acids: CATSGARGGTEAFF.